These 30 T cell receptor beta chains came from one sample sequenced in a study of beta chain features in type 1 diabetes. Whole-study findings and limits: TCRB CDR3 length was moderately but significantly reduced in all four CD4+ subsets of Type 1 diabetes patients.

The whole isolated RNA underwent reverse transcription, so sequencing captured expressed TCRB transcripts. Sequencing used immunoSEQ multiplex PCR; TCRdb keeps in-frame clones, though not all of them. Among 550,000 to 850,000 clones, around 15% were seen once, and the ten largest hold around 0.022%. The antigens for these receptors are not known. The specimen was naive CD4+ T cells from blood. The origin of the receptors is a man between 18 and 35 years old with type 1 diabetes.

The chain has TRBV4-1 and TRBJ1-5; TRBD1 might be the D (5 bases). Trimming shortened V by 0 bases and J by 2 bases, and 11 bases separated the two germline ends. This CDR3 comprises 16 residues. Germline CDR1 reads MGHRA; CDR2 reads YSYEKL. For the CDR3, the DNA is TGCGCCAGCAGCCAAGAAGGCAGGGTAGGCAATCAGCCCCAGCATTTT. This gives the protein CASSQEGRVGNQPQHF.

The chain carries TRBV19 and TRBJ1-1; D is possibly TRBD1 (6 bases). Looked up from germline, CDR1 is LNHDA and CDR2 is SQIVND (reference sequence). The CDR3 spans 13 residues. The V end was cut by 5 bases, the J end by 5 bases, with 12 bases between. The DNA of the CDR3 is TGTGCCAGTAGTTCTAGGGGGGAGACTGAAGCTTTCTTT. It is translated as CASSSRGETEAFF.

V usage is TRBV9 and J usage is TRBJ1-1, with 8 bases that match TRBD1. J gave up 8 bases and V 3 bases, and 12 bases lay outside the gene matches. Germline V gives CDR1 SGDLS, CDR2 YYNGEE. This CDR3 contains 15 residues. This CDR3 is CASSARQGPDKEAFF. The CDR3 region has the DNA TGTGCCAGCAGCGCCCGACAGGGGCCAGATAAGGAAGCTTTCTTT.

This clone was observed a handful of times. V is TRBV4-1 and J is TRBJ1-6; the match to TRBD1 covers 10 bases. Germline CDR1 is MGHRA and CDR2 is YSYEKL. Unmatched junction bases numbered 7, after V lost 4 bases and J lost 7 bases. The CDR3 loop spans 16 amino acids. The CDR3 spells CASSLMPGQGNSPLHF. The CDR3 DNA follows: TGCGCCAGCAGCCTCATGCCGGGACAGGGGAATTCACCCCTCCACTTT.

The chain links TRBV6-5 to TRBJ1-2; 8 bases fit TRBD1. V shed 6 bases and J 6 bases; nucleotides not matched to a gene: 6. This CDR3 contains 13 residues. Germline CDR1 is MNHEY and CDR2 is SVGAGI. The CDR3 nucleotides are TGTGCCAGCAGAGGACAGGGTTACGATGGCTACACCTTC. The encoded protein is CASRGQGYDGYTF.

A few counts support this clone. CDR3 coding DNA: TGTGCCAGCAGCCTCGACACCAACACTGAAGCTTTCTTT. This sequence encodes CASSLDTNTEAFF. The chain links TRBV7-9 to TRBJ1-1; no clear D gene. The V end lost 5 bases, the J end lost 2 bases, and 9 bases lay between the germline ends. The germline gives CDR1 SEHNR, CDR2 FQNEAQ (reference sequence). This CDR3 has 13 residues.

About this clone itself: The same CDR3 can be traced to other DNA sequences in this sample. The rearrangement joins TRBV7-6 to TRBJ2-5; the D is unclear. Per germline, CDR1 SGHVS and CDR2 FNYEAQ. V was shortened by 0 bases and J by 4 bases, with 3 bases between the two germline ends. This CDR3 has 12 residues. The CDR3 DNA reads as TGTGCCAGCAGCTTAGCAGGAGAGACCCAGTACTTC. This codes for CASSLAGETQYF.

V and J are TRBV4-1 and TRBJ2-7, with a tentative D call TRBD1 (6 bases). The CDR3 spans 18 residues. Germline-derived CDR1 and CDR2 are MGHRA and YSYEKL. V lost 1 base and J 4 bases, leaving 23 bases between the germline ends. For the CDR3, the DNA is TGCGCCAGCAGCCAAGTGAGGCAGGGGATACGTTCGGAATACGAGCAGTACTTC. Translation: CASSQVRQGIRSEYEQYF.

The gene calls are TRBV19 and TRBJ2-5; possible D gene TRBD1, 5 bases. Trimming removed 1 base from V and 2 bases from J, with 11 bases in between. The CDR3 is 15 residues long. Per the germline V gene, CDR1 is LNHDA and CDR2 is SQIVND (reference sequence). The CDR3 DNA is TGTGCCAGTAGTATAGTAGGGGAATCACAAGAGACCCAGTACTTC. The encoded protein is CASSIVGESQETQYF.

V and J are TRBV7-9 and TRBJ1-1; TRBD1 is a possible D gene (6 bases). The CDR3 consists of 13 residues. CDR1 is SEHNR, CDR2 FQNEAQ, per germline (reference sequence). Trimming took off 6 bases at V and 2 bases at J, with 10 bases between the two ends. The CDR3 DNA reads TGTGCCAGCAGTGGACAGACCAACACTGAAGCTTTCTTT. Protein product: CASSGQTNTEAFF.

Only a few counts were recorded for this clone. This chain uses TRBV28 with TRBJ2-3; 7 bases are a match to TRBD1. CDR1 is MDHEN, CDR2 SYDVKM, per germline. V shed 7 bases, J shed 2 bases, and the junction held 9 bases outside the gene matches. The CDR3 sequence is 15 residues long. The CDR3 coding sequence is TGTGCCAGCAAGGGGGACAGTGGACACACAGATACGCAGTATTTT. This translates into CASKGDSGHTDTQYF.

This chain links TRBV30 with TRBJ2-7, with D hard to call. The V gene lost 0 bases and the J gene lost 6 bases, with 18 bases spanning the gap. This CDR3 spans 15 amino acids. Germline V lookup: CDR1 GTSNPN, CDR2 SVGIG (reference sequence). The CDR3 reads CAWSVLTLQGSEQYF. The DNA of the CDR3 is TGTGCCTGGAGTGTGTTAACCCTGCAAGGTTCCGAGCAGTACTTC.

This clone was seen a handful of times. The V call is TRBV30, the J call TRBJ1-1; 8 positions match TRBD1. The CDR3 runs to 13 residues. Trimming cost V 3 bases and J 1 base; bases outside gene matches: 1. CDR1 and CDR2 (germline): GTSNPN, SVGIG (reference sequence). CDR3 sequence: CAWRDRANTEAFF. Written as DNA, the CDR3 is TGTGCCTGGAGGGACAGGGCGAACACTGAAGCTTTCTTT.

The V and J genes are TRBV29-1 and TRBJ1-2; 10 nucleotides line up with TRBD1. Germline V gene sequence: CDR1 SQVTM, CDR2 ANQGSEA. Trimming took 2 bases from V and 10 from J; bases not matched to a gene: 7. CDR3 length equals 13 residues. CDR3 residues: CSVERGTGVDYTF. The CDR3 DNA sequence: TGCAGCGTTGAAAGGGGGACAGGGGTTGACTACACCTTC.

The CDR3 region has the DNA TGTGCCACCAGCAGAGCTATCACCACCACAGGGGGGGAGCGAGCTTTCTTT. It encodes CATSRAITTTGGERAFF. This chain joins TRBV15 and TRBJ1-1; 8 bases line up with TRBD1. This CDR3 has 17 residues. J was trimmed by 10 bases and V by 1 base; bases with no gene match: 17. CDR1 and CDR2 from the germline V gene are LNHNV and YYDKDF (reference sequence).

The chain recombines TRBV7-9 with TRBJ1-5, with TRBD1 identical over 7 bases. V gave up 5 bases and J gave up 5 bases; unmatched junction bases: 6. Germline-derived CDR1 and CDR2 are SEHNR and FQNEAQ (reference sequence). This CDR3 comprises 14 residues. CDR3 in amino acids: CASSLQGIDQPQHF. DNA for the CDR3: TGTGCCAGCAGCCTACAGGGGATCGATCAGCCCCAGCATTTT.

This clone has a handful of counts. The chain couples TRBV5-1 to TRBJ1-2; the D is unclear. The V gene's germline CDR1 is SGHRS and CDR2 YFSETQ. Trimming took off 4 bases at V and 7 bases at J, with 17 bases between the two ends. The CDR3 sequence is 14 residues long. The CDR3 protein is CASSLWERALGYTF. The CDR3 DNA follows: TGCGCCAGCAGCCTTTGGGAGAGGGCCCTTGGCTACACCTTC. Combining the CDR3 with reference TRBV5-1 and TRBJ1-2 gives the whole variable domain KAGVTQTPRYLIKTRGQQVTLSCSPISGHRSVSWYQQTPGQGLQFLFEYFSETQRNKGNFPGRFSGRQFSNSRSEMNVSTLELGDSALYLCASSLWERALGYTFGSGTRLTVV.

The CDR3 DNA sequence: TGTGCCAGCAGCCAACAAGGGGGCACTGAAGCTTTCTTT. It is translated as CASSQQGGTEAFF. The chain recombines TRBV14 with TRBJ1-1; tentatively, D is TRBD1 (6 bases). V was trimmed by 2 bases and J by 4 bases, leaving 8 bases between them. CDR1 is SGHDN and CDR2 is FVKESK in the germline V gene. The CDR3 totals 13 residues.

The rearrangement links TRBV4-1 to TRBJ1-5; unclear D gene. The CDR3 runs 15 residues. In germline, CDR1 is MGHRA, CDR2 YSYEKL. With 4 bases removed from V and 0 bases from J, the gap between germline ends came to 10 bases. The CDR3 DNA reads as TGCGCCAGCAGCCCGATGGGCCATAGCAATCAGCCCCAGCATTTT. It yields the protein CASSPMGHSNQPQHF.

The CDR3 coding sequence is TGTGCCAGCAGAGACAGGGTTGGCACTGAAGCTTTCTTT. Translation gives CASRDRVGTEAFF. V gene TRBV6-6 combines with J gene TRBJ1-1, with 7 bases matching TRBD1. CDR1 is MNHNY, CDR2 SVGAGI, per germline (reference sequence). This CDR3 comprises 13 residues. With V trimmed by 6 bases and J by 4 bases, 5 bases remained unmatched.

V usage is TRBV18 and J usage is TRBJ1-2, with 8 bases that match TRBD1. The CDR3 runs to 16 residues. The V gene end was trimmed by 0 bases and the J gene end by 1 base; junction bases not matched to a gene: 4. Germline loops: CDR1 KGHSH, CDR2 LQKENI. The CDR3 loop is CASSPPGTGINYGYTF. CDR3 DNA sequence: TGTGCCAGCTCACCACCAGGGACAGGAATTAACTATGGCTACACCTTC.

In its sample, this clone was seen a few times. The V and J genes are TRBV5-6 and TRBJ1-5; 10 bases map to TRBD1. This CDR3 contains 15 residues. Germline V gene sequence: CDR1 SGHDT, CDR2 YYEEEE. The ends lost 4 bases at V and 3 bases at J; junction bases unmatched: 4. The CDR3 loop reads CASSRGQGTNQPQHF. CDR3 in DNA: TGTGCCAGCAGCAGGGGACAGGGGACCAATCAGCCCCAGCATTTT.

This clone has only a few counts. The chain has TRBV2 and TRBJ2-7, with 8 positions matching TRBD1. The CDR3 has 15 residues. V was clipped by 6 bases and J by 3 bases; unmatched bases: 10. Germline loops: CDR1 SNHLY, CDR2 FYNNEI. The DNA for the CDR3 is TGTGCCAGCAGGGGCACAGGGGGATCAAACTACGAGCAGTACTTC. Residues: CASRGTGGSNYEQYF.

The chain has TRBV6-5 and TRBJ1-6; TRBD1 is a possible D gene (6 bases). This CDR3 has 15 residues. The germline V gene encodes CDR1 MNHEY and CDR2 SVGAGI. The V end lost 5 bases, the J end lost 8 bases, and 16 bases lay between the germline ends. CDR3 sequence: CASSPRTAYDSPLHF. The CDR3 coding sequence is TGTGCCAGCAGTCCCCGGACAGCCTACGATTCACCCCTCCACTTT.

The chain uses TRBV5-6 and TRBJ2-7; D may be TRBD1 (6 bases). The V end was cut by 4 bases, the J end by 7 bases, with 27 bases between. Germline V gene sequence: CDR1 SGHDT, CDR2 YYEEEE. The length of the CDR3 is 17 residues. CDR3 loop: CASSLLEGTQRVGEQYF. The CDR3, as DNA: TGTGCCAGCAGCCTCCTAGAAGGGACACAACGCGTAGGGGAGCAGTACTTC.

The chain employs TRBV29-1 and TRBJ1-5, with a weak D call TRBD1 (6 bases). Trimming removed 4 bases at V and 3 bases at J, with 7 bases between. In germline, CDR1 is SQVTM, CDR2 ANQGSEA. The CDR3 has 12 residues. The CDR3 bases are TGCAGCGTTGCAGGGGTCAATCAGCCCCAGCATTTT. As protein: CSVAGVNQPQHF.

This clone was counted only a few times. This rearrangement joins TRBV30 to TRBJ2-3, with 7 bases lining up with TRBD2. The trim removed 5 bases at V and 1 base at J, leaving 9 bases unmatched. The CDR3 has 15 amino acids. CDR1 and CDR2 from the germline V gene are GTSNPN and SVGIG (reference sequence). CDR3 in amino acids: CAWSLWDYRTDTQYF. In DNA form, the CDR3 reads TGTGCCTGGTCCCTCTGGGACTATCGCACAGATACGCAGTATTTT.

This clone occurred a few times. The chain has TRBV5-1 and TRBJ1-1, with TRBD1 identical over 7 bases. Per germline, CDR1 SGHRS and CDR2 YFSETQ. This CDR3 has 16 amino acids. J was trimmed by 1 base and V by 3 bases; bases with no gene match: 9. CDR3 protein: CASSWTEGAGNTEAFF. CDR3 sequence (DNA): TGCGCCAGCAGCTGGACTGAGGGGGCCGGGAACACTGAAGCTTTCTTT.

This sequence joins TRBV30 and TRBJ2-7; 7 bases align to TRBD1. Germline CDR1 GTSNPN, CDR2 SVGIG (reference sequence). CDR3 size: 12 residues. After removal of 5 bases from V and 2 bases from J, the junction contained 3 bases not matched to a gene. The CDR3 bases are TGTGCCTGGTCGACAGGGCCCTACGAGCAGTACTTC. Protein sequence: CAWSTGPYEQYF.

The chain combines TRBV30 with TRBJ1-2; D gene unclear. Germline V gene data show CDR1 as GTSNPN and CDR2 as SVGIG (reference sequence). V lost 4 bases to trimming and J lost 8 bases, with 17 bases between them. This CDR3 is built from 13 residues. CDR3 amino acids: CAWIFEGGRGYTF. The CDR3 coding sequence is TGTGCCTGGATCTTCGAGGGAGGTCGGGGCTACACCTTC.